The 29 T cell receptor beta chains below were found in one sample sequenced in a study of cytomegalovirus exposure and HLA in healthy donors. Method: immunoSEQ multiplex PCR; TCRdb's copy keeps in-frame clones and lacks some. The table records over 110,000 clones, approximately 84% of them present only once. The sequencing input was PBMCs. The receptors shown here come from a woman younger than 45 in good health and CMV-seronegative.

This rearrangement joins TRBV5-6 to TRBJ1-2; the match to TRBD1 covers 8 bases. CDR3 size: 14 residues. Germline trimming cut 5 bases from V and 0 bases from J; bases unmatched to any gene: 3. The germline V gene encodes CDR1 SGHDT and CDR2 YYEEEE. The CDR3 loop is CASRYRGSNYGYTF. The DNA of the CDR3 is TGTGCCAGCAGATACAGGGGGTCTAACTATGGCTACACCTTC.

The chain couples TRBV5-1 to TRBJ1-1, with TRBD1 matching 7 bases. Per germline, CDR1 SGHRS and CDR2 YFSETQ. V was clipped by 5 bases and J by 4 bases; unmatched bases: 11. CDR3 length: 15 amino acids. The CDR3 region has the DNA TGCGCCAGCAGTCTGAGGGGACAGCGGGCCACTGAAGCTTTCTTT. This gives the protein CASSLRGQRATEAFF.

This chain connects TRBV6-1 to TRBJ2-1; 7 positions match TRBD1. Per the germline V gene, CDR1 is MNHNS and CDR2 is SASEGT. The CDR3 is 12 amino acids. V lost 6 bases to trimming and J lost 4 bases; unmatched junction nucleotides: 0. CDR3 DNA: TGTGCCAGCAGGGGACAGTACAATGAGCAGTTCTTC. It encodes CASRGQYNEQFF.

The chain combines TRBV29-1 with TRBJ1-4, with D possibly TRBD1 on 5 matching bases. Germline CDR1 and CDR2: SQVTM and ANQGSEA. The CDR3 length is 13 residues. Trimming took 6 bases from V and 4 from J, leaving 12 bases between them. CDR3 DNA: TGCAGCGTGGCCGCAGGGAATAATGAAAAACTGTTTTTT. Its translation is CSVAAGNNEKLFF. Variable domain in full (rest from reference TRBV29-1 and TRBJ1-4): SAVISQKPSRDICQRGTSLTIQCQVDSQVTMMFWYRQQPGQSLTLIATANQGSEATYESGFVIDKFPISRPNLTFSTLTVSNMSPEDSSIYLCSVAAGNNEKLFFGSGTQLSVL.

CDR3 DNA sequence: TGTGCCAGCAGCTCTAGACCGAACACCGGGGAGCTGTTTTTT. Encoded protein: CASSSRPNTGELFF. This chain joins TRBV11-2 and TRBJ2-2; D remains ambiguous. Germline CDR1 SGHAT, CDR2 FQNNGV. V was trimmed by 4 bases and J by 0 bases, leaving 6 bases between them. This CDR3 comprises 14 residues.

The chain has TRBV5-1 and TRBJ2-7, with TRBD2 identical over 7 bases. J was trimmed by 1 base and V by 4 bases; bases with no gene match: 8. CDR1 and CDR2 (germline): SGHRS, YFSETQ. The CDR3 has 15 amino acids. Here the CDR3 DNA reads TGCGCCAGCAGCCCCTTTCGGGGGGTTTCCTACGAGCAGTACTTC. The encoded protein is CASSPFRGVSYEQYF. The whole variable domain, filled in from reference TRBV5-1 and TRBJ2-7, reads KAGVTQTPRYLIKTRGQQVTLSCSPISGHRSVSWYQQTPGQGLQFLFEYFSETQRNKGNFPGRFSGRQFSNSRSEMNVSTLELGDSALYLCASSPFRGVSYEQYFGPGTRLTVT.

The chain is built from TRBV6-1 and TRBJ2-2; D is possibly TRBD1 (5 bases). There are 15 residues in the CDR3. Trimming cost V 6 bases and J 1 base, with 12 bases left between them. Germline V gene data show CDR1 as MNHNS and CDR2 as SASEGT. CDR3: CASRDRQQNTGELFF. Here the CDR3 DNA reads TGTGCCAGCAGGGACCGACAGCAGAACACCGGGGAGCTGTTTTTT.

The gene calls are TRBV4-1 and TRBJ1-5; D is possibly TRBD1 (5 bases). In germline, CDR1 is MGHRA, CDR2 YSYEKL. The CDR3 has 13 amino acids. Trimming stripped 3 bases from V and 7 bases from J, with 10 bases between. The CDR3 nucleotides read TGCGCCAGCAGCCAGTCCCCAGGGCAGCCCCAGCATTTT. Its translation: CASSQSPGQPQHF.

The chain carries TRBV15 and TRBJ2-2; unclear D gene. The ends were cut back, 3 bases at V and 2 bases at J, with 10 bases in the middle. Germline values: CDR1 LNHNV, CDR2 YYDKDF (reference sequence). The CDR3 is made up of 15 amino acids. This CDR3 reads CATSSEAFNTGELFF. The CDR3 bases are TGTGCCACCAGCAGCGAAGCCTTCAACACCGGGGAGCTGTTTTTT.

In its sample, this clone was seen once. The chain joins TRBV5-1 to TRBJ2-5; tentative D call: TRBD1 (6 bases). This CDR3 region has 13 residues. The V gene lost 0 bases and the J gene lost 5 bases, with 8 bases spanning the gap. The germline V gene encodes CDR1 SGHRS and CDR2 YFSETQ. DNA for the CDR3: TGCGCCAGCAGCTTGGCAGGGGCCGAGACCCAGTACTTC. This encodes CASSLAGAETQYF.

The DNA of the CDR3 is TGTGCCAGCAGCTTCCCGGGACAGGGGTTCTATGGCTACACCTTC. Translating it yields CASSFPGQGFYGYTF. The J gene is TRBJ1-2, the V gene TRBV5-4, with 10 bases matching TRBD1. Germline V gene sequence: CDR1 SGHNT, CDR2 YYREEE (reference sequence). This CDR3 contains 15 residues. V lost 2 bases and J lost 4; bases outside the gene matches: 5.

This rearrangement joins TRBV9 to TRBJ2-1; TRBD2 matches 15 bases. Germline lookup yields CDR1 SGDLS and CDR2 YYNGEE. V shed 4 bases, J shed 6 bases, and the junction held 2 bases outside the gene matches. This CDR3 region has 15 residues. This CDR3 is CASSTGLAGGNEQFF. The DNA of the CDR3 is TGTGCCAGCAGCACGGGACTAGCGGGGGGCAATGAGCAGTTCTTC.

The chain couples TRBV7-3 to TRBJ1-2; D call uncertain. Germline CDR1 reads SGHTA; CDR2 reads FQGTGA. Trimming shortened V by 2 bases and J by 5 bases, and 3 bases separated the two germline ends. The CDR3 sequence is 11 residues long. As DNA, the CDR3 is TGTGCCAGCAGCTTAGAGTATGGCTACACCTTC. It yields the protein CASSLEYGYTF.

This chain links TRBV15 with TRBJ1-4; no firm D call. This CDR3 contains 15 residues. Germline CDR1 reads LNHNV; CDR2 reads YYDKDF (reference sequence). V was clipped by 7 bases and J by 8 bases, with 20 bases between them. The CDR3: CATTTTGGAWEKLFF. The CDR3 coding sequence is TGTGCCACCACCACGACGGGTGGTGCCTGGGAAAAACTGTTTTTT.

The chain carries TRBV6-6 and TRBJ2-7, with a tentative D call TRBD2 (5 bases). CDR1 and CDR2 from the germline V gene are MNHNY and SVGAGI (reference sequence). V shed 2 bases and J shed 6 bases, with 11 bases lying between them. The CDR3 is 13 amino acids. The CDR3 DNA reads as TGTGCCAGCAGTTACGACGACCGGGGCGAGCAGTACTTC. Its translation: CASSYDDRGEQYF.

The chain couples TRBV19 to TRBJ2-2; D not certain. V lost 1 base to trimming and J lost 7 bases, with 4 bases between them. Germline loops: CDR1 LNHDA, CDR2 SQIVND (reference sequence). This CDR3 has 12 residues. CDR3 loop: CASSIGVGELFF. The CDR3 coding sequence is TGTGCCAGTAGTATAGGAGTCGGGGAGCTGTTTTTT.

The chain has TRBV18 and TRBJ2-7; possible D gene TRBD1, 6 bases. The CDR3 is 14 residues long. V was shortened by 0 bases and J by 5 bases, with 11 bases between the two germline ends. Per germline, CDR1 KGHSH and CDR2 LQKENI. The CDR3 sequence: CASSPPGTGNEQYF. The DNA of the CDR3 is TGTGCCAGCTCACCACCCGGAACAGGGAACGAGCAGTACTTC.

This clone was seen a single time. V is TRBV15 and J is TRBJ2-3; D not certain. The CDR3 runs to 13 residues. V shed 4 bases and J shed 0 bases, with 5 bases lying between them. Germline CDR1 and CDR2: LNHNV and YYDKDF (reference sequence). CDR3 nucleotide sequence: TGTGCCACCAGCACCCCAAGCACAGATACGCAGTATTTT. Residues: CATSTPSTDTQYF.

The J gene is TRBJ1-2, the V gene TRBV19, with TRBD1 matching over 7 bases. Trimming cost V 6 bases and J 3 bases; bases outside gene matches: 4. The CDR3 spans 13 residues. Germline V lookup: CDR1 LNHDA, CDR2 SQIVND (reference sequence). The CDR3: CASSRTGYYGYTF. For the CDR3, the DNA is TGTGCCAGTAGCCGGACAGGATACTATGGCTACACCTTC. Complete variable domain (other parts from reference TRBV19 and TRBJ1-2): DGGITQSPKYLFRKEGQNVTLSCEQNLNHDAMYWYRQDPGQGLRLIYYSQIVNDFQKGDIAEGYSVSREKKESFPLTVTSAQKNPTAFYLCASSRTGYYGYTFGSGTRLTVV.

The chain carries TRBV20-1 and TRBJ1-1; no definite D call. The germline gives CDR1 DFQATT, CDR2 SNEGSKA (reference sequence). The ends were cut back, 3 bases at V and 1 base at J, with 3 bases in the middle. This CDR3 contains 11 residues. The CDR3: CSARRNTEAFF. The CDR3 DNA reads as TGCAGTGCTAGGCGGAACACTGAAGCTTTCTTT.

This clone has a handful of counts. The V call is TRBV9, the J call TRBJ2-2, with a weak D call TRBD1 (5 bases). This CDR3 spans 14 amino acids. In germline, CDR1 is SGDLS, CDR2 YYNGEE. V was pared by 3 bases and J by 4 bases, with 10 bases between. CDR3 in amino acids: CASSARVFTGELFF. CDR3 sequence (DNA): TGTGCCAGCAGCGCCAGGGTTTTCACCGGGGAGCTGTTTTTT. The full variable domain, in which reference TRBV9 and TRBJ2-2 provide the parts outside the CDR3, is DSGVTQTPKHLITATGQRVTLRCSPRSGDLSVYWYQQSLDQGLQFLIQYYNGEERAKGNILERFSAQQFPDLHSELNLSSLELGDSALYFCASSARVFTGELFFGEGSRLTVL.

This sequence joins TRBV10-3 and TRBJ2-7; maybe TRBD2 (5 bases). V lost 4 bases to trimming and J lost 2 bases, with 12 bases between them. This CDR3 is 14 amino acids long. Germline V gene lookup returns CDR1 ENHRY and CDR2 SYGVKD. For the CDR3, the DNA is TGTGCCATCAGTGTAGAGGCGACTACCTACGAGCAGTACTTC. Encoded protein: CAISVEATTYEQYF.

This chain joins TRBV5-1 and TRBJ1-1, with D uncertain. Germline assignment: CDR1 SGHRS and CDR2 YFSETQ. Trimming cost V 0 bases and J 3 bases, with 12 bases left between them. The CDR3 sequence is 15 residues long. CDR3 loop: CASSLEPGGYTEAFF. The DNA of the CDR3 is TGCGCCAGCAGCTTGGAACCGGGAGGGTACACTGAAGCTTTCTTT.

The chain uses TRBV5-1 and TRBJ1-1; weak D call: TRBD1 (5 bases). The CDR3 is made up of 15 amino acids. V was clipped by 0 bases and J by 0 bases, with 9 bases between them. Per the germline V gene, CDR1 is SGHRS and CDR2 is YFSETQ. The CDR3 region has the DNA TGCGCCAGCAGCTTGGCTGGGGGGGTGAACACTGAAGCTTTCTTT. It encodes CASSLAGGVNTEAFF.

J is TRBJ1-5 and V is TRBV6-6; D perhaps matches TRBD1 (5 bases). CDR3 length: 15 amino acids. Germline assignment: CDR1 MNHNY and CDR2 SVGAGI (reference sequence). V was pared by 5 bases and J by 7 bases, with 18 bases between. For the CDR3, the DNA is TGTGCCAGCAGTCCCGGGACTCTTCCCGGGCAGCCCCAGCATTTT. Translating it yields CASSPGTLPGQPQHF.

A few counts support this clone. This chain links TRBV6-6 with TRBJ1-2; the match to TRBD1 covers 8 bases. The CDR3 totals 14 residues. Germline V gene lookup returns CDR1 MNHNY and CDR2 SVGAGI (reference sequence). V was clipped by 5 bases and J by 6 bases; unmatched bases: 8. This CDR3 is CASSVPGGLDGYTF. The CDR3 DNA reads as TGTGCCAGCAGTGTCCCAGGGGGCTTGGATGGCTACACCTTC.

In its sample, this clone was seen a few times. The chain links TRBV5-1 to TRBJ2-4, with TRBD1 matching 9 bases. Unmatched junction bases numbered 4, after V lost 0 bases and J lost 3 bases. Germline values: CDR1 SGHRS, CDR2 YFSETQ. The CDR3 totals 16 residues. CDR3 nucleotide sequence: TGCGCCAGCAGCTTGGCCGCGACAGGGGGCAAAAACATTCAGTACTTC. This encodes CASSLAATGGKNIQYF.

The chain employs TRBV5-8 and TRBJ1-4; TRBD1 aligns across 9 bases. Germline V gene lookup returns CDR1 SGHTS and CDR2 YDEGEE. V shed 4 bases, J shed 4 bases, and the junction held 11 bases outside the gene matches. This CDR3 has 17 residues. The CDR3 spells CASSGSGTGRFNEKLFF. The DNA for the CDR3 is TGTGCCAGCAGCGGTTCCGGGACAGGGAGGTTTAATGAAAAACTGTTTTTT.

The rearrangement uses TRBV5-1 and TRBJ1-4; unclear D gene. V was cut by 0 bases and J by 0 bases, with 21 bases left in between. Germline-derived CDR1 and CDR2 are SGHRS and YFSETQ. This CDR3 comprises 20 residues. CDR3 DNA: TGCGCCAGCAGCTTGGTTTTTCCGGGAGAACGCCCTTCAACTAATGAAAAACTGTTTTTT. It specifies CASSLVFPGERPSTNEKLFF. The full variable domain, completed using reference TRBV5-1 and TRBJ1-4, is KAGVTQTPRYLIKTRGQQVTLSCSPISGHRSVSWYQQTPGQGLQFLFEYFSETQRNKGNFPGRFSGRQFSNSRSEMNVSTLELGDSALYLCASSLVFPGERPSTNEKLFFGSGTQLSVL.